This paragraph reports one T cell receptor (beta chain). Its antigen is unknown. The sample belongs to a study of cytomegalovirus exposure and HLA in healthy donors. Study-level background: Genotyping of 400 or so donors showed that 80% to 85% belonged to the Caucasian-associated ancestry cluster.

CDR1 SGHTA and CDR2 FQGNSA come from the germline V gene. CDR3 length equals 14 residues. After removal of 4 bases from V and 5 bases from J, the junction contained 3 bases not matched to a gene. Regarding the study as a whole: Approximately 17,000 TCR beta sequences were associated with HLA alleles at 0.05 false discovery rate in a later analysis. Earlier analysis found most TCR beta V segments productive about 87% or about 30% of the time.

PCR involved 60 Vbeta and 13 Jbeta primers. The repertoire was sequenced with immunoSEQ multiplex PCR; TCRdb's copy has only in-frame clones and lacks some. The sample lists under 300,000 clones, about 80% occurring once. The receptor was isolated from a woman aged 60-70 years in good health and CMV-seropositive. The sequencing sample was made of PBMCs. The V gene is TRBV7-2, the J gene TRBJ2-3; TRBD2 aligns across 10 bases. The CDR3 is CASSSRTSGDTQYF. Here the CDR3 DNA reads TGTGCCAGCAGCTCCCGGACTAGCGGAGATACGCAGTATTTT. Together with reference TRBV7-2 and TRBJ2-3, the CDR3 gives the full variable domain: GAGVSQSPSNKVTEKGKDVELRCDPISGHTALYWYRQSLGQGLEFLIYFQGNSAPDKSGLPSDRFSAERTGGSVSTLTIQRTQQEDSAVYLCASSSRTSGDTQYFGPGTRLTVL.